The 13 T cell receptor beta chains below all came from one sample that was sequenced in a study of cytomegalovirus exposure and HLA in healthy donors. PCR amplification relied on 60 Vbeta primers (plus 13 Jbeta primers). Data came from immunoSEQ multiplex PCR; TCRdb stores just in-frame clones and leaves some out. Among hundreds of thousands of clones, 60% to 85% were seen once, and the ten largest hold roughly 16%. Sequenced sample: PBMCs. Receptor source: a man aged 35-49 years in good health and CMV-seronegative.

The chain links TRBV5-1 to TRBJ2-3; D is possibly TRBD2 (5 bases). CDR1 SGHRS and CDR2 YFSETQ come from the germline V gene. This CDR3 region has 14 residues. Trimming cost V 1 base and J 2 bases, with 8 bases left between them. Here the CDR3 DNA reads TGCGCCAGCAGCTTGAGCGGTTACACAGATACGCAGTATTTT. Amino acids: CASSLSGYTDTQYF.

This rearrangement joins TRBV9 to TRBJ2-1; 7 bases are a match to TRBD2. The CDR3 is 14 amino acids. CDR1 and CDR2 from the germline V gene are SGDLS and YYNGEE. Trimming at V came to 7 bases and at J to 8 bases, leaving 12 bases not matched to a gene. The CDR3 sequence is CASGRGPSKDEQFF. The CDR3 DNA is TGTGCCAGCGGGAGGGGACCCTCTAAGGATGAGCAGTTCTTC.

The chain combines TRBV12-5 with TRBJ1-1; 9 bases are shared with TRBD1. CDR1 and CDR2 (germline): LGHNT, FRNRAP. There are 16 residues in the CDR3. After removal of 6 bases from V and 2 bases from J, the junction contained 10 bases not matched to a gene. The CDR3 reads CASGPGTGSGNTEAFF. For the CDR3, the DNA is TGTGCTAGTGGCCCCGGGACAGGGTCTGGAAACACTGAAGCTTTCTTT.

The genes are TRBV28 and TRBJ1-2, with 10 bases aligning to TRBD1. V lost 8 bases, J lost 6 bases, and 6 bases stayed unmatched. The CDR3 is 13 residues long. The germline CDR1 and CDR2 sequences are MDHEN and SYDVKM. The CDR3 protein is CASQGTGDHGYTF. CDR3 bases: TGTGCCAGCCAAGGGACAGGGGACCATGGCTACACCTTC.

The rearrangement uses TRBV6-1 and TRBJ1-2, with a possible D match to TRBD1 (5 bases). Trimming left V 0 bases short and J 2 bases short, with 10 bases between. The CDR3 has 15 residues. CDR1 is MNHNS and CDR2 is SASEGT in the germline V gene. For the CDR3, the DNA is TGTGCCAGCAGTGAAGCGGCAGGGCCCAACTATGGCTACACCTTC. Its protein product is CASSEAAGPNYGYTF.

The chain combines TRBV19 with TRBJ2-5; 12 bases are a match to TRBD2. The germline gives CDR1 LNHDA, CDR2 SQIVND (reference sequence). This CDR3 has 16 amino acids. The trim removed 6 bases at V and 5 bases at J, leaving 10 bases unmatched. The CDR3 spells CASRTSSGGARETQYF. Here the CDR3 DNA reads TGTGCCAGTAGAACCTCTAGCGGGGGGGCCCGTGAGACCCAGTACTTC.

This chain joins TRBV5-8 and TRBJ2-6, with 7 bases identical to TRBD1. With V trimmed by 4 bases and J by 2 bases, 9 bases remained unmatched. Germline V gene lookup returns CDR1 SGHTS and CDR2 YDEGEE. The CDR3 is 17 residues long. As DNA, the CDR3 is TGTGCCAGCAGCATGGGACAGAGTCCCGCTGGGGCCAACGTCCTGACTTTC. Its translation: CASSMGQSPAGANVLTF.

The rearrangement uses TRBV4-3 and TRBJ2-3, with 8 bases fitting TRBD1. Germline values: CDR1 LGHNA, CDR2 YSLEER. CDR3 length: 15 amino acids. Trimming removed 0 bases from V and 6 bases from J; junction bases left unmatched: 5. CDR3 DNA: TGCGCCAGCAGCCAAGAGTGGACAGGGAGGGATACGCAGTATTTT. Residues: CASSQEWTGRDTQYF.

This clone was observed a handful of times. This chain uses TRBV15 with TRBJ2-3; 7 bases agree with TRBD2. Losses at the gene ends were 3 bases for V and 5 bases for J; bases not matched to a gene: 5. Looked up from germline, CDR1 is LNHNV and CDR2 is YYDKDF (reference sequence). The CDR3 sequence is 14 residues long. The CDR3: CATSSPTGGDTQYF. The CDR3 DNA reads as TGTGCCACCAGCAGTCCGACGGGAGGAGATACGCAGTATTTT.

The chain couples TRBV6-6 to TRBJ1-5; tentative D call: TRBD1 (6 bases). The CDR3 covers 14 residues. Germline CDR1 MNHNY, CDR2 SVGAGI (reference sequence). V lost 5 bases and J lost 6, with 14 bases in between. CDR3 sequence (DNA): TGTGCCAGCAGTACAGGGATACGGGGTCAGCCCCAGCATTTT. Translated: CASSTGIRGQPQHF.

The chain recombines TRBV28 with TRBJ2-2, with D perhaps matching TRBD1 (6 bases). The V end lost 5 bases, the J end lost 6 bases, and 13 bases lay between the germline ends. This CDR3 is 14 amino acids long. Germline V gene lookup returns CDR1 MDHEN and CDR2 SYDVKM. CDR3 DNA: TGTGCCAGCAGTGCAAGGGGGAAGGCCGGGGAGCTGTTTTTT. Translation: CASSARGKAGELFF.

This chain joins TRBV29-1 and TRBJ1-5; D may be TRBD1 (6 bases). Germline V gene data show CDR1 as SQVTM and CDR2 as ANQGSEA. With 7 bases removed from V and 3 bases from J, the gap between germline ends came to 13 bases. CDR3 length: 13 residues. The CDR3 DNA reads as TGCAGCGCCTCACAGGGTAACAATCAGCCCCAGCATTTT. Protein product: CSASQGNNQPQHF.

V is TRBV10-3 and J is TRBJ1-4, with TRBD1 as a possible D gene (6 bases). Germline values: CDR1 ENHRY, CDR2 SYGVKD. The V end lost 11 bases, the J end lost 7 bases, and 20 bases lay between the germline ends. CDR3 length: 14 residues. CDR3 in amino acids: CALPWGGAGEKLFF. As DNA, the CDR3 is TGTGCCCTCCCCTGGGGGGGGGCGGGTGAAAAACTGTTTTTT.